This T cell receptor beta chain was found in a study of cytomegalovirus exposure and HLA in healthy donors. Study-level information: Earlier work reported 100 million or so unique TCR beta sequences from about 180 million T cells. Study-wide findings and caveats: Because they were indistinguishable, some V segments, including TRBV6-2 and TRBV6-3, were excluded. Later analysis suggested links between common viral pathogens and several top significant clusters.

The V end lost 3 bases, the J end lost 3 bases, and 19 bases lay between the germline ends. The CDR3 has 17 residues. CDR1 is LNHDA and CDR2 is SQIVND in the germline V gene (reference sequence). PCR used 60 Vbeta primers and 13 Jbeta primers. Sequencing was performed with immunoSEQ multiplex PCR; in TCRdb, only in-frame clones are kept and a portion is missing. The repertoire has about 160,000 clones, 86% of them found once; the top ten carry nearly 2%. With respect to this clone: No antigen is known for it.

The chain joins TRBV19 to TRBJ2-3, with a weak D call TRBD2 (5 bases). Sample: PBMCs. The origin of this receptor is a woman aged 18-35 years in good health and CMV-seronegative. CDR3 coding DNA: TGTGCCAGTAGTATCCGGAAGGGAGAGGTTGCAACAGATACGCAGTATTTT. Amino acids: CASSIRKGEVATDTQYF.